This TCR beta chain is from a study of cytomegalovirus exposure and HLA in healthy donors (dated by TCRdb to 2016 to 2017). Broadly, across the study: In an earlier analysis of approximately 500 of the donors, under 300 Gb of sequence data and some 120 million unique TCR beta sequences from some 170 million T cells were reported. To predict cytomegalovirus infection status, the study brought together high-throughput TCR immunosequencing, statistical association of individual TCRs with disease status, and machine learning. Along with the approximately 700-subject first cohort, a separate validation cohort of over a hundred different subjects was used. Rather than using new phenotypic data, the later analysis identified candidate immune exposures from TCR beta sequences and from how often those sequences occurred across donors. Around 330 gigabases of sequencing data and 75 million to 85 million unique TCR sequences made up an early release that covered under 750 HLA-typed donors. Typing coverage differed by locus: A, B, C, DRB1 and DQB1 were typed in roughly 620-640 donors, DQA1 in 522, DPA1 in some 600, and DPB1 in approximately 450. Roughly five DR-DQ haplotypes were treated as single units for association and clustering because of strong linkage in the cohort. A later genetic analysis took genome-wide SNP genotypes for about 55% of the roughly 670 donors and used that subset as a discovery cohort. A later analysis re-analyzed previously published TCR beta repertoires from about 730 donors and added high-resolution HLA genotyping to study TCR occurrence patterns. Across 300 to 500 genotyped donors of the cohort, an average of about 240,000 unique TCR beta nucleotide sequences per donor were sequenced, and approximately 19% of those sequences were non-productive. All discovery cohort repertoires had been generated using a single sequencing platform. The study aimed to test whether cataloging public T cell receptors could reveal signatures of past pathogen exposure. Donor age, sex, ethnicity and CMV serostatus were collected together with the repertoire data. HLA typing covered class I and class II loci at four-digit resolution. The study used immunosequencing to profile the T cell repertoires of under 700 subjects and linked those repertoires to cytomegalovirus serostatus. Of the roughly 420 genotyped donors, 65% to 90% were placed in the genetic ancestry cluster associated with self-reported Caucasian donors. An earlier analysis of 587 of the donors used high-throughput TCR beta sequencing to judge whether each TCR beta V gene segment behaved as functional or pseudogenic.

Looking up the germline V gene yields CDR1 SGHTA and CDR2 FQGNSA. Relative to germline, V is 5 bases shorter and J is 6 bases shorter, with 10 bases between their ends. There are 13 amino acids in the CDR3, from cysteine to phenylalanine inclusive. The CDR3 DNA has 39 bases and is translated from base 1. General study outcomes and caveats: Some IMGT-functional V segments, including TRBV6-2 and TRBV6-3, could not be told apart with the 87-base-pair reads, so those segments were excluded. In a later genetic analysis, fewer N-insertions in productive TCRs were reported among donors in an Asian-associated ancestry cluster than the approximately 670-donor mean. A cluster of highly shared sequence variants was judged likely to represent a technical artifact of the sequencing pipeline. In an earlier analysis of fewer than 750 of the donors, most TCR beta V segments were observed in productive rearrangements about 87% or about 30% of the time, broadly matching IMGT annotations. The classifier was reported to diagnose cytomegalovirus status with high specificity and sensitivity in both the original cohort and the validation cohort. HLA typing was unavailable for some donors at each locus, so association tests used only the typed subset. Correlated functional status among segregating V segments might reflect linkage disequilibrium, but an unknown experimental factor could not be ruled out. In a later analysis, HLA-associated TCR beta chains were found to be more clonally expanded and to have lower generation probabilities than equally common non-associated chains. Most TCR sequences were observed very rarely across donors, whereas some public TCRs were present in many individuals. It was suggested by the authors that the approach could potentially be generalized to other disease states and immunological phenotypes. This cohort had only TCR beta chains sequenced, and the lack of alpha or paired-chain data limited which features could be detected. Assigning TCR associations to individual alleles was difficult when HLA alleles, especially DR and DQ, strongly co-occurred. V-gene and J-gene trimming of TCR beta chains was associated with a missense DCLRE1C variant in a later genetic analysis, and the association was replicated in an independent cohort. The study gave a list of about 170 TCR beta chains associated with cytomegalovirus. In vitro tests confirmed that a few of the cytomegalovirus-associated TCR beta chains recognize cytomegalovirus antigens. A further reported finding was that TCR beta sequences accurately predicted the HLA-A and HLA-B alleles for most subjects in the first cohort. In a later analysis, TCR association rates were found to vary across HLA loci, with the most associated TCRs seen for DRB1 alleles and the fewest for HLA-C alleles. In a later analysis, some 17,000 TCR beta sequences were associated with specific HLA alleles at a false discovery rate of 0.05. Most CMV-associated TCR beta chains appeared to be HLA-restricted in a later analysis, and the HLA associations seemed to be driven largely by CMV exposure. Presence/absence analyses assumed roughly uniform sequencing depth across donors, an assumption that may not hold. The only immune exposure information available for the cohort was CMV serostatus. A later analysis reported that several top co-occurrence clusters appeared linked to parvovirus B19, influenza, CMV and Epstein-Barr virus. The earlier analysis of 450 to 700 of the donors excluded 15 to 20 rarely observed V segments, including chromosome 9 orphons, because counts were too low.

The library was made by the immunoSEQ multiplex PCR assay. A mixture of 60 forward primers for TCR Vbeta segments and 13 reverse primers for TCR Jbeta segments was used in the multiplex PCR. Amplification of the CDR3 region of rearranged TCR beta genes was performed with a multiplex PCR assay on genomic DNA. On the Illumina HiSeq System, the amplified TCR beta libraries were sequenced as 87-base-pair reads. Per the original workflow: Across the 500 to 850 repertoires, a later analysis counted 78 million or so unique TCR beta chains, around 11 million of which were shared by at least two donors. Raw reads were error-corrected and collapsed into unique sequences with a nearest-neighbor algorithm that merged closely related sequences to remove PCR and sequencing errors. CDR3 sequences were aligned to IMGT reference sequences to assign V, D and J gene segments. Each retained sequence needed at least a six-nucleotide match to both a V gene segment and a J gene segment. A rearrangement was called productive if the CDR3 had no stop codons and remained in frame with V and J, and every other rearrangement was called non-productive. CDR3 was defined according to IMGT convention as the region running from the second conserved V-encoded cysteine to the conserved J-encoded phenylalanine. The earlier analysis of fewer than 750 of the donors excluded sequences that lacked an unambiguous match to a single V gene segment. In an earlier analysis of almost 600 of the donors, a V segment was called functional when productive rearrangements were above 56.7%, and segregating when the standard deviation between donors exceeded 5%. To diagnose cytomegalovirus status from the catalog of TCR beta chain sequences, a statistical classification framework was built. In a later analysis, V and J genes were assigned by comparing TCR nucleotide sequences against IMGT/GENE-DB human TR gene sequences. The TCRdist pipeline was used in a later analysis to assign CDR3 sequences and most-parsimonious VDJ recombination scenarios. In a later analysis, each TCR beta chain was defined by its CDR3 amino acid sequence together with its V-gene family, and reads without a unique V-gene family were excluded. In a later analysis, approximately 590 highly shared, low-generation-probability nucleotide sequences were removed to address suspected cross-contamination and a sequencing artifact. In a later analysis, a clonal expansion index for each public chain was calculated from normalized within-repertoire ranks of inferred template counts. Generation probabilities in a later analysis came from a VDJ recombination model fitted to out-of-frame rearrangements, and those results were checked against IGoR. In a later analysis, hypergeometric tests were used to score TCR-TCR, TCR-HLA and TCR-CMV co-occurrence, with a repertoire-size bias correction applied to TCR pairs. False discovery rates were estimated in a later analysis by permuting HLA or CMV assignments 20 times. In a later analysis, co-occurring TCRs were grouped using DBSCAN, and TCRdist sequence similarity was added for clustering within HLA-allele-positive subsets. Repertoires with fewer than 30,000 or more than 120,000 public chains, plus five repertoires with anomalous nucleotide sharing, were excluded from co-occurrence clustering. Not all clones reach the TCRdb copy of this immuneACCESS table, which keeps in-frame sequences only. Checked studies attribute under half of the gap to unresolved V genes and leave the rest unexplained. V and J calls and clone size are given by that table; D and trimming were obtained from the DNA. The table for this sample lists around 140,000 clones; about 9.1% of them were counted only once. Clones ranked in the top ten supply approximately 7.5% of the sample.

Concerning this clone: It has no known antigen specificity. No much larger clone is present one base from it, and per-base qualities are unavailable.

In total, fewer than 750 healthy bone marrow donors made up the cohort. Cohort members were all nominally healthy when sampled, although unrecorded immune exposures were likely present. The donor was CMV seropositive and belonged to the group of 270 or so seropositive cohort members. Every donor gave a peripheral blood sample, and the peripheral blood mononuclear cells from that sample were used for TCR beta sequencing. The Qiagen DNeasy Blood Extraction Kit was used to extract genomic DNA from the blood cell samples. The clonotype originates from a woman aged 40 to 50 in good health and CMV-seropositive. The sample taken for sequencing was PBMCs. The sequence is built from TRBV7-2 and TRBJ1-4; 6 matching bases give a weak D call of TRBD1. Here the CDR3 is given as CASSTWTDEKLFF. In nucleotides, the sequence is TGTGCCAGCAGCACCTGGACAGATGAAAAACTGTTTTTT.